This TCR beta chain was observed in a study of beta chain features in type 1 diabetes. Expressed TCRB transcripts were sequenced, since all the RNA that had been isolated was reverse transcribed. The protocol was immunoSEQ multiplex PCR, while the TCRdb copy is restricted to in-frame clones and leaves out a portion. This sample has about 320,000 clones, with less than 15% found just once. This CDR3 is built from 14 residues. Trimming cost V 0 bases and J 5 bases, with 10 bases left between them. CDR1 is SEHNR and CDR2 is FQNEAQ in the germline V gene (reference sequence). Overall study results and limits: An over-representation of cells with high TCR expression could result from cDNA sequencing. Naive, central memory and Treg TCRB repertoires seemed to resemble each other more closely in patients than they did in healthy donors.

In the case of this clone: The target antigen is unknown.

The chain combines TRBV7-9 with TRBJ2-5; D uncertain. The clonotype was recovered from a young man in good health. The sample consisted of central memory CD4+ T cells from blood. The chain's CDR3 is CASSLASELETQYF. CDR3 in DNA: TGTGCCAGCAGCTTAGCGTCGGAGTTGGAGACCCAGTACTTC.